The rows below give T cell receptor beta chains drawn from one sample of a study of CD8+CD57+ T cells in acquired aplastic anemia. TCRdb re-derived calls from the reads in MiXCR, one entry per CDR3 protein. The sample has approximately 58,000 distinct CDR3 sequences; around 60% are singletons. The sequenced sample was sorted CD4+, CD8+, or CD8+CD57+ T cells (not recorded which) from PBMCs. The receptors were sampled from a human donor with aplastic anemia. Each CDR3 is given with its conserved first and last residue. The order of the fields is V gene, D gene, clone size, J gene, CDR3 DNA, CDR3 protein. The D gene is left open where the match is weak. A row's size may be missing; if present it is once, few, many or a size class.

>TRBV10-3|TRBD2|.|TRBJ2-7
TGTGCCATCAGTGAGTCCTTAGCGGGAAATAACTCCTACGAGCAGTACTTC
CAISESLAGNNSYEQYF
>TRBV6-5|TRBD1|many|TRBJ1-5
TGTGCCAGCAGTACCCGAGGGGGCGCAAGCAATCAGCCCCAGCATTTT
CASSTRGGASNQPQHF
>TRBV10-1|.|.|TRBJ1-1
TGCGCCAGCCGCCGGACCCCTAACACTGAAGCTTTCTTT
CASRRTPNTEAFF
>TRBV20-1|TRBD1|many|TRBJ2-1
TGCAGTGCTAGACCCTCCCCTGGACAGGCCTTTAGGAATGAGCAGTTCTTC
CSARPSPGQAFRNEQFF
>TRBV5-6|.|many|TRBJ1-4
TGTGCCAGCAGCTTGATCCCTGCAACTAATGAAAAACTGTTTTTT
CASSLIPATNEKLFF
>TRBV2|TRBD1|many|TRBJ1-4
TGTGCCAGCAGTGAAACTTCAGGGGGCTCTAATGAAAAACTGTTTTTT
CASSETSGGSNEKLFF
>TRBV29-1|.|.|TRBJ1-2
TGCAGCGCTCAAGACAGCCCTAACTATGGCTACACCTTC
CSAQDSPNYGYTF
>TRBV11-2|.|once|TRBJ1-2
TGTGCCAGCAGCTCAAACATGGACAGAGCGAGTGACTATGGCTACACCTTT
CASSSNMDRASDYGYTF
>TRBV20-1|TRBD1|.|TRBJ1-6
TGCAGTGCTAGAGAGACAGGGGGCAACAATTCACCCCTCCACTTT
CSARETGGNNSPLHF
>TRBV10-3|.|medium-sized|TRBJ1-1
TGTGCCATTTCGAGCGGCACTGAAGCTTTCTTT
CAISSGTEAFF
>TRBV25-1|.|few|TRBJ1-6
TGTGCCAGCCGCGGGGGGTGGGGGGCGCAGAATTCACCCCTCCACTTT
CASRGGWGAQNSPLHF
>TRBV24-1|TRBD2|.|TRBJ2-1
TGTGCCACCGCAGGTAGCGGGGGGTACAATGAGCAGTTCTTC
CATAGSGGYNEQFF
>TRBV15|.|.|TRBJ1-4
TGTGCCACCGTCCGGGACGGCAATAATGAAAAACTGTTTTTT
CATVRDGNNEKLFF
>TRBV6-2/TRBV6-3|TRBD1|.|TRBJ1-6
TGTGCCAGCAGCCTGGGACAGGAGAATTCACCCCTCCACTTT
CASSLGQENSPLHF
>TRBV2|.|.|TRBJ2-6
TGTGCCAGCAGCCGACAGTCCTCTGGGGCCAACGTCCTGACTTTC
CASSRQSSGANVLTF
>TRBV20-1|.|.|TRBJ2-3
TGCAGTGCTAGAAGGGCTCAGGGGAGGACAGATACGCAGTATTTT
CSARRAQGRTDTQYF
>TRBV15|TRBD2|.|TRBJ2-1
TGTGCCACCAGCACCCGGAGTGGTAGCGGGGGGGATGAGCAGTTCTTC
CATSTRSGSGGDEQFF
>TRBV7-8|.|many|TRBJ1-2
TGTGCCAGCAGCTTAGAAGACCCGGGGTGGCTGGATGGCTACACCTTC
CASSLEDPGWLDGYTF
>TRBV7-8|TRBD1|.|TRBJ1-2
TGTGCCAGCAGCGTAGGGGGCTCTAACTATGGCTACACCTTC
CASSVGGSNYGYTF
>TRBV25-1|TRBD1|.|TRBJ1-2
TGTGCCAGCTTCACAGGGGCCGGCTACACCTTC
CASFTGAGYTF
>TRBV18|TRBD1|.|TRBJ1-6
TGTGCCAGCTCACCGGGTCTGGGGACAGGGGGGAATTCACCCCTCCACTTT
CASSPGLGTGGNSPLHF
>TRBV28|.|many|TRBJ1-5
TGTGCCAGCACTACCTCGGCAGGCCGTAATCAGCCCCAGCATTTT
CASTTSAGRNQPQHF
>TRBV19|TRBD1|.|TRBJ1-1
TGTGCCAGTAGTAGACAGGGCGATGAAGCTTTCTTT
CASSRQGDEAFF
>TRBV7-8|TRBD1|few|TRBJ1-2
TGTGCCAGCAGCTACGGACAGGGGAGGGGCTATGGCTACACCTTC
CASSYGQGRGYGYTF
>TRBV10-3|.|.|TRBJ2-7
TGTGCGATGTCCGGCAACACCTACGAGCAGTACTTC
CAMSGNTYEQYF
>TRBV11-2|.|many|TRBJ1-2
TGTGCCAGCAGTCTGTGGCAGTCCGACTATGGCTACACCTTC
CASSLWQSDYGYTF
>TRBV29-1|TRBD1|.|TRBJ1-2
TGCAGCGTCCCGGGACAGGCTAACTATGGCTACACCTTC
CSVPGQANYGYTF
>TRBV19|.|.|TRBJ2-7
TGTGCCAGTAGTACCCCGGGACTCACCTACGAGCAGTACTTC
CASSTPGLTYEQYF
>TRBV7-2|.|.|TRBJ2-7
TGTGCCAGCAGCTTCCCGCGTTACGAGCAGTACTTC
CASSFPRYEQYF
>TRBV19|.|.|TRBJ2-2
TGTGCCAGTAGTATATTGGGGCCGGACACCGGGGAGCTGTTTTTT
CASSILGPDTGELFF
>TRBV24-1|TRBD1|.|TRBJ2-1
TGTGCCACCAGTGATTTCGGGACAGGGGACTACAATGAGCAGTTCTTC
CATSDFGTGDYNEQFF